This T cell receptor beta chain was identified in a study of shared clonotypes between healthy human individuals (TCRdb year 2020). Regarding the complete study: A couple of women and a few men aged 18 to 49 years were included in the cohort. Libraries were prepared and TCR repertoires were sequenced by different laboratories using diverse techniques, in order to increase sequencing depth and limit assay-specific biases. To estimate repertoire size and how much clonotype sharing occurs between individuals, the study deeply sequenced the blood TCR repertoires of about five healthy adults. For each donor, three plates each were used for CD4 naive and CD4 memory, two plates were used for CD8 naive, and one plate was used for CD8 memory. Per donor, leukapheresis produced somewhere between about 0.9 and 10 billion PBMCs. Beyond this particular receptor, the publication reports: Even with the large sequencing depth, rarefaction of the sorted-subset datasets indicated that sequencing was incomplete. Estimated clonotype richness was generally larger for naive than for memory subsets. The genetic and exposure-history diversity represented was limited by the small number of donors. Based on pairwise subsampling, the degree of clonotype sharing among donors was expected to be affected by sequencing depth. About 4.5% of naive CD4, 3.5% of naive CD8, 2% to 2.5% of memory CD4, and 0.4% of memory CD8 clonotypes were shared across a few donors. Sampling was limited to blood, and TCR repertoires in tissue likely differ from TCR repertoires in blood. Clonotypes shared by all four sorted-subset donors showed higher generation probabilities than non-shared clonotypes.

Using the deep immunoSEQ assay, TCR CDR3 regions were amplified from genomic DNA by multiplex PCR. Extracted genomic DNA from each cell subset was distributed evenly across all wells of several immunoSEQ 96-well plates, and each plate was treated as a replicate. Each replicate PCR for sorted subsets received about 220 ng genomic DNA, equal to roughly 30,000 T cell genomes. The purified libraries were quantified using a Qubit 3.0 fluorometer, sized with a Bioanalyzer 2100, and then quantified again using the KAPA Library Quantification kit. A separate single-read 150-cycle Illumina NextSeq 550 flow cell was used to sequence each immunoSEQ 96-well plate. In the paper's pipeline: Because only junctional sequences without quality scores were contained in the immunoSEQ output, filtering matching that applied to full-length reads could not be performed. To assign V/J genes and CDR3, sequences were annotated against IMGT germline references using PyIR, a Python wrapper for IgBLAST v1.9. Reads were removed for weak V/J assignments (E-value above 1e-6), missing CDR3, stop codons, out-of-frame junctions, or ambiguous translated residues. V3J clonotypes were defined as sequences sharing an identical inferred V gene, J gene, and CDR3 amino acid sequence. Percentage overlap between repertoires was calculated by dividing the number of shared unique clonotypes by the size of the smaller repertoire. Three approaches were used to assess repertoire richness: RTK rarefaction, the Chao1 estimator, and Recon v2.1 estimates of unobserved clonotypes. Generation probabilities were computed with OLGA for all TCRbeta clonotypes obtained by the gDNA method from a few donors. The immuneACCESS repertoire file appears here via TCRdb, limited to in-frame rearrangements. These files lack a portion of the clones; in checked studies, under half of the deficit traces to unresolved V genes, and the cause of the others is not known. From that table come the V and J calls and clone size; the DNA was used to work out D and trimming. The sample yields around 1,900,000 clones; around 93% were counted once. The ten biggest clones cover about 1.6% of the sample.

CD8 naive samples consisted of CD45RO-negative cells that were positively selected for CCR7, yielding a CD45RA+CCR7+ population without TemRA cells. The donors were healthy, HIV-negative adults with no recently reported acute infections or vaccinations. All donors were Caucasian adults living in Nashville, Tennessee, USA. Blood was collected by leukapheresis, and PBMCs were isolated by Ficoll-Histopaque density gradient centrifugation and then cryopreserved in liquid nitrogen vapor phase. Purity and quantity of every magnetically sorted T cell population were checked by analytical flow cytometry. From each sorted fraction, genomic DNA was isolated and quantified by UV absorbance on a Nanodrop 2000c. From the cysteine through the phenylalanine, the CDR3 covers 14 amino acids. Of all the DNA, just the CDR3 is kept, 42 bases in frame from base 1. V and J are trimmed by 10 bases and 3 bases, and the gene matches miss 9 bases of the junction.

This clone appeared once. No antigen is known for it. No base qualities exist here, and no much larger clone lies one base off it. The source is a man between 18 and 29 years old in good health. Some clones in this sample may be carry-over from other donors' samples. The source material was naive CD8+ T cells from PBMCs. The cell subset or site label here, explained by the study, means: CD45RA+CCR7+. The chain couples TRBV23-1 to TRBJ1-5, with 7 bases matching TRBD1. TRBV23-1 is placed among ORFs of uncertain function. The DNA sequence follows: TGCGCCAAACCCGGGACAGATGCCAATCAGCCCCAGCATTTT. This encodes CAKPGTDANQPQHF.